This TCR beta chain was profiled in a study of blood T cell repertoires in COVID-19. Study details: Nucleic acid was either cDNA or gDNA, and it came from T cells, B-cell-depleted T cells, or PBMCs.

This CDR3 has 16 residues. J was trimmed by 11 bases and V by 3 bases; bases with no gene match: 16. The germline V gene has CDR1 KGHSH and CDR2 LQKENI. Original processing notes: Estimates of nucleated cell counts were drawn from the amplification of reference gene primers. The assay was immunoSEQ multiplex PCR, and TCRdb's table has in-frame clones only and misses some. V and J calls and clone size are those listed in that table; D and trimming were worked out from the DNA. The repertoire includes 350,000 to 400,000 clones, roughly 87% of them detected once, and 2.5% to 3.5% sits in the top ten. Enrollees, about 18 to 100 years old, lived in 25 or so US areas.

The chain uses TRBV18 and TRBJ1-1; TRBD1 aligns across 9 bases. The receptor was isolated from a woman aged 25-40 years who had recovered from COVID-19. The sample consisted of PBMCs or T cells enriched from blood (not recorded which). CDR3 loop: CASSPNSPGQGLLAFF. Here the CDR3 DNA reads TGTGCCAGCTCACCCAACTCGCCGGGACAGGGTTTGTTGGCTTTCTTT.